The sequence of this T cell receptor beta chain was determined in a study of tumor and adjacent non-tumor tissue in lung cancer. The template was RNA from unsorted bulk tissue. Study results and limitations: Tumor TCR diversity, when higher, was linked to shorter survival.

A modified ARM-PCR protocol with three rounds of nested PCR amplified TCRbeta. TCRdb ran MiXCR on the multiplex PCR reads and lists one entry per CDR3 protein. Of about 200,000 distinct CDR3 sequences listed, around 71% are singletons. Regarding this clonotype: Its target is unknown. This may arise from a read error, as a much more abundant clone is one base away.

This TCR derives from a man between 60 and 75 years old with non-small cell lung cancer. The sequenced sample consisted of lung tumor tissue.

CDR3 nucleotide sequence: TGTGCCAGCACTTCGGAGGGGGCCAGGAATGAGCAGTTCTTC. This sequence encodes CASTSEGARNEQFF. This rearrangement joins TRBV6-5 to TRBJ2-1; D might be TRBD1 (7 bases). This CDR3 contains 14 residues. The germline V gene encodes CDR1 MNHEY and CDR2 SVGAGI. V was trimmed by 7 bases and J by 7 bases, leaving 17 bases between them.